Sequencing of this T cell receptor beta chain was carried out in a study of cytomegalovirus exposure and HLA in healthy donors. Study in general: An analysis done earlier identified almost 120 million unique TCR beta sequences from about 180 million T cells. Broader study findings: Several of the most significant clusters appeared, in a later analysis, to be linked to common viral pathogens. Immune exposure information comprised only CMV serostatus.

As concerns this clone: Its antigen remains unknown.

In the PCR, 60 Vbeta and 13 Jbeta primers were used. Generated by immunoSEQ multiplex PCR, the TCRdb table keeps only in-frame clones and is missing some. The table has 150,000 or so clones, 75% seen once. V was pared by 0 bases and J by 5 bases, with 10 bases of the junction left unmatched. This CDR3 has 16 residues. Germline lookup yields CDR1 GTSNPN and CDR2 SVGIG (reference sequence). The rearrangement joins TRBV30 to TRBJ2-1; TRBD2 aligns across 7 bases. Sequenced: PBMCs. The clonotype originates from a man younger than 35 in good health and CMV-seropositive. CDR3 nucleotide sequence: TGTGCCTGGAGTGTACGGTCTAGCGGAGTGAACAATGAGCAGTTCTTC. It is translated as CAWSVRSSGVNNEQFF.